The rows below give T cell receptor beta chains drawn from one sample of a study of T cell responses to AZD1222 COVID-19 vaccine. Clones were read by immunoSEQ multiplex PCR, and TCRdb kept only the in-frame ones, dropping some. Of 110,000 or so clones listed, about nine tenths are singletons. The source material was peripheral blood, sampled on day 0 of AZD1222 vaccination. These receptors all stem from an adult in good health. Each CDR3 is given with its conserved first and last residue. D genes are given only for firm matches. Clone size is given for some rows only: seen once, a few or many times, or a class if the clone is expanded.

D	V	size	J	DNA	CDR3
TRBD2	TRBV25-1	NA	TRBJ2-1	TGTGCCAGCAGTCGGCGGACTAGCAGTAATGAGCAGTTCTTC	CASSRRTSSNEQFF
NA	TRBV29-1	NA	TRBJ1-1	TGCAGCGTTGAGTTATCCGGGTTGAACACTGAAGCTTTCTTT	CSVELSGLNTEAFF
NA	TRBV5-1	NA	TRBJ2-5	TGCGCCAGCGGGGGACAGCCCGGGGGTAGGGAGACCCAGTACTTC	CASGGQPGGRETQYF
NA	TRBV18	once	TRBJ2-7	TGTGCCAGCTCTCAGGGTCCGGGGAACTACGAGCAGTACTTC	CASSQGPGNYEQYF
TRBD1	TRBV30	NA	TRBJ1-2	TGTGCCTGGAGTGGGACAGGGTACTATGGCTACACCTTC	CAWSGTGYYGYTF
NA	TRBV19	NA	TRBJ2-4	TGTGCCAGTAGTCCCCCAGGGAAGTTGAAAAACATTCAGTACTTC	CASSPPGKLKNIQYF
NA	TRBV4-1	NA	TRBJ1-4	TGCGCCAGCAGCTACCGGGCCCGCGAACGTGAAAAACTGTTTTTT	CASSYRAREREKLFF
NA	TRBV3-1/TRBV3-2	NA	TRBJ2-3	TGTGCCAGCAGCCAAGAAGGAGGGGGAGATACGCAGTATTTT	CASSQEGGGDTQYF
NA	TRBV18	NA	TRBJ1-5	TGTGCCAGCTCACCGGCGGCGGGCAGCAATCAGCCCCAGCATTTT	CASSPAAGSNQPQHF
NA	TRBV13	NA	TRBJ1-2	TGTGCCAGCAGTCTGGGGGCAGCAACATTTCGCTATGGCTACACCTTC	CASSLGAATFRYGYTF